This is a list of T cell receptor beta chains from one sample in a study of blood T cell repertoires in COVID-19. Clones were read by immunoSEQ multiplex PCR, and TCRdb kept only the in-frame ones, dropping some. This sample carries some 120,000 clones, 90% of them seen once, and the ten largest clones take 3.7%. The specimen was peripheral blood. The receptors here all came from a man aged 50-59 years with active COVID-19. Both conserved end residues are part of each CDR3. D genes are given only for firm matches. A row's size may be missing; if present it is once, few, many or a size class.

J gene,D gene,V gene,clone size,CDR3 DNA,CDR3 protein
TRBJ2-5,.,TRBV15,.,TGTGCCACCAGCAGAGATCAGGGGGGATCGCAAGAGACCCAGTACTTC,CATSRDQGGSQETQYF
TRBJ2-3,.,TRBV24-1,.,TGTGCCACCAGTGGGGCGAGCACAGATACGCAGTATTTT,CATSGASTDTQYF
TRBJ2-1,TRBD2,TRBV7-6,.,TGTGCCAGCAGAAGTAGCGGGGGTCTTTCCTACAATGAGCAGTTCTTC,CASRSSGGLSYNEQFF
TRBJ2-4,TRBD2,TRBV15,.,TGTGCCACCAGCAGACCTAGCCTAGCGGGGGGGCCCGTAGCCAAAAACATTCAGTACTTC,CATSRPSLAGGPVAKNIQYF
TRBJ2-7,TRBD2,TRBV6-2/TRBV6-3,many,TGTGCCAGCAGCTTCGGGGGGAAGAGAAACGAGCAGTACTTC,CASSFGGKRNEQYF
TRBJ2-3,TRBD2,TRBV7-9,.,TGTGCCAGCAGGACTAGCGGGGGGACAGATACGCAGTATTTT,CASRTSGGTDTQYF
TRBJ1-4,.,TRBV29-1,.,TGCAGCGCCGCATCGGGCTGGGGGCTTAATGAAAAACTGTTTTTT,CSAASGWGLNEKLFF
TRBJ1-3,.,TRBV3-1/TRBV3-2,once,TGTGCCAGCAGCCAAGATCTTTTGAGCTCTGGAAACACCATATATTTT,CASSQDLLSSGNTIYF
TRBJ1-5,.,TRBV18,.,TGTGCCAGCTCACCGTCGGGCAGGGTAGATCAGCCCCAGCATTTT,CASSPSGRVDQPQHF
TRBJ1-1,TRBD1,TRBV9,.,TGTGCCAGCAGGCCCGGGACAGGGGGCGGTGAAGCTTTCTTT,CASRPGTGGGEAFF
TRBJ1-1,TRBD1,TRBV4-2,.,TGTGCCAGCAGCCCGGGACCCAGGGGGACTGAAGCTTTCTTT,CASSPGPRGTEAFF
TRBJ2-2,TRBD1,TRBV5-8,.,TGTGCCAGCAGCCGGGACAGGGTAATTCACACCGGGGAGCTGTTTTTT,CASSRDRVIHTGELFF
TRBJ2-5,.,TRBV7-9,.,TGTGCCAGCAGCCCAGCGATAGAGACCCAGTACTTC,CASSPAIETQYF
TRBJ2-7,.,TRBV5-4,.,TGTGCCAGCAGCTTTGGCGGAGGACCGCCCTACGAGCAGTACTTC,CASSFGGGPPYEQYF
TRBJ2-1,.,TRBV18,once,TGTGCCAGCTCACATGAGGACTACGTTACCGAGCAGTTCTTC,CASSHEDYVTEQFF
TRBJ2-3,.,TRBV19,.,TGTGCCAGTAGCCTTAACAGGGCCCCCCGCACAGATACGCAGTATTTT,CASSLNRAPRTDTQYF
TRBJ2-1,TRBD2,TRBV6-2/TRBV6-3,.,TGTGCCAGCAGTTACCCCCAGAGGATAGCGGGAGCCTATGAGCAGTTCTTC,CASSYPQRIAGAYEQFF
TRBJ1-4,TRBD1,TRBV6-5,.,TGTGCCAGCAGGCAGGGGGCCACTAATGAAAAACTGTTTTTT,CASRQGATNEKLFF
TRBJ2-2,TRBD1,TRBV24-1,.,TGTGCCACCAGTGACCCGGGACAGGGGGCGGCCGGGGAGCTGTTTTTT,CATSDPGQGAAGELFF
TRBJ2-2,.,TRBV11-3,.,TGTGCCAGCAGCCGGAAGGGGGTGGCCGGGGAGCTGTTTTTT,CASSRKGVAGELFF
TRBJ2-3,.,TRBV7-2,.,TGTGCCAGCCAGGGGAGATTGGCCTCAGATACGCAGTATTTT,CASQGRLASDTQYF
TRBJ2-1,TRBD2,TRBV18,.,TGTGCCAGCTCACCAAGGCTAGCGGGTCGAAGGACCTTACAATCCGAGCAGTTCTTC,CASSPRLAGRRTLQSEQFF
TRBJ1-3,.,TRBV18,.,TGTGCCAGCTCACCAGAAGGCCCAGGCAGCTCTGGAAACACCATATATTTT,CASSPEGPGSSGNTIYF
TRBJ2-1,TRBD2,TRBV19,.,TGTGCCAGTCTTGCGGGAGAGCACAATGAGCAGTTCTTC,CASLAGEHNEQFF
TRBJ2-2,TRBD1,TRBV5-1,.,TGCGCCAGCAGTACGTCTCCGGGACAGGGGATCGCCGGGGAGCTGTTTTTT,CASSTSPGQGIAGELFF
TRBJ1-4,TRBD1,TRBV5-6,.,TGTGCCAGCAGCACGGACAGGGGGCGCGGAAAACTGTTTTTT,CASSTDRGRGKLFF
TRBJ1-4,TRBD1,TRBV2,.,TGTGCCAGCAGGACCAGGGGGATGGCTGAAAAACTGTTTTTT,CASRTRGMAEKLFF
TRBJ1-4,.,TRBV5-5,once,TGTGCCAGCAGCTTGGGCGGGTTTGAAAAACTGTTTTTT,CASSLGGFEKLFF
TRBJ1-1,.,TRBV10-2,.,TGCGCCAGCGCCCTGCCGGGTTACACTGAAGCTTTCTTT,CASALPGYTEAFF
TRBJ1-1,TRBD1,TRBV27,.,TGTGCCAGCAGTTTATTTGGGACAGGGGGGAACACTGAAGCTTTCTTT,CASSLFGTGGNTEAFF
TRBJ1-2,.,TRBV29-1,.,TGCAGCGTTCAGTTTGTCAGGGTCTATGGCTACACCTTC,CSVQFVRVYGYTF
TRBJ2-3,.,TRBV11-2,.,TGTGCCAGCAGCTTCCAAAGCTCGCGGGAACGTACGGATACGCAGTATTTT,CASSFQSSRERTDTQYF
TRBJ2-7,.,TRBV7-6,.,TGTGCCAGCAGCCAACTCCAGGGGAAGGCTGAATCCTACGAGCAGTACTTC,CASSQLQGKAESYEQYF
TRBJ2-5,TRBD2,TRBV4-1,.,TGCGCCAGCAGCCAGCAATCCCCGTGGCTAGCGGGAGTTGAAGAGACCCAGTACTTC,CASSQQSPWLAGVEETQYF
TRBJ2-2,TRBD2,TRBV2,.,TGTGCCAGCAGTGAACCAGCGGGGGGGCCGAACACCGGGGAGCTGTTTTTT,CASSEPAGGPNTGELFF
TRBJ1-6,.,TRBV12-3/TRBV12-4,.,TGTGCCAGCAGCCCACCGGATAATTCACCCCTCCACTTT,CASSPPDNSPLHF
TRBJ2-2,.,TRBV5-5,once,TGTGCCAGCAGCTTGGTTGTGGGGCCGAACACCGGGGAGCTGTTTTTT,CASSLVVGPNTGELFF
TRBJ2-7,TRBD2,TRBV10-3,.,TGTGCCATCAGGGGGGGGTCGAGCGAGCAGTACTTC,CAIRGGSSEQYF
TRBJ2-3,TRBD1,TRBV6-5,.,TGTGCCAGCAGGGACAGGGGGGCGGGAGATACGCAGTATTTT,CASRDRGAGDTQYF
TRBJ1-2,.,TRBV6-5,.,TGTGCCAGCAGTTACTCTTACCGCCAGGGTTCCTATGGCTACACCTTC,CASSYSYRQGSYGYTF
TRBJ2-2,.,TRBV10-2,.,TGCGCCAGCAGTGAGTCGCGGGACAGCAACACCGGGGAGCTGTTTTTT,CASSESRDSNTGELFF
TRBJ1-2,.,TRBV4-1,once,TGCGCCAGCAGCCAAGATCCCGGGGAGCGGTATGGCTACACCTTC,CASSQDPGERYGYTF
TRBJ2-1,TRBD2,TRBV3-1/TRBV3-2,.,TGTGCCAGCAGCCAAGATCGTACTAGCGGGGGGGCAAAGTTCTTC,CASSQDRTSGGAKFF
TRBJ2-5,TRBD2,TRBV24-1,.,TGTGCCACCAGTGAACACGGACTAGCTGGAGAGACCCAGTACTTC,CATSEHGLAGETQYF
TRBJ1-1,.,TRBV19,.,TGTGCCAGTAGTAAGGCCCAGGGGCACGCTGAAGCTTTCTTT,CASSKAQGHAEAFF
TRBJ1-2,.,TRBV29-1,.,TGCAGCGTTGAAGGAGGTCGGGGAACTAACTATGGCTACACCTTC,CSVEGGRGTNYGYTF
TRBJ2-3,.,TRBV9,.,TGTGCCAGCAGCCCCTCCAAATGGACAGAAATCACAGATACGCAGTATTTT,CASSPSKWTEITDTQYF
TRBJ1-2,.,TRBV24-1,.,TGTGCCACCAGTGACCCCACGGAGGGTGGCTACACCTTC,CATSDPTEGGYTF
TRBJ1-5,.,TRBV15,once,TGTGCCACCAGCAGAGAGGTTACCAGGGGCAATCAGCCCCAGCATTTT,CATSREVTRGNQPQHF
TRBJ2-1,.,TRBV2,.,TGTGCCAGCAGTGAAGCCATTTTACAGGCCAGCTCCTACAATGAGCAGTTCTTC,CASSEAILQASSYNEQFF
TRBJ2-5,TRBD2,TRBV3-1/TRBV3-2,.,TGTGCCAGCAGCCAAGATGGGACGGGAGGCCGATTCGGGACCCAGTACTTC,CASSQDGTGGRFGTQYF
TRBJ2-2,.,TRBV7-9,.,TGTGCCAGCAGCTTAGATGCGCCGAACACCGGGGAGCTGTTTTTT,CASSLDAPNTGELFF
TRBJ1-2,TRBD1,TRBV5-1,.,TGCGCCAGCAGCACCGGGACAGCGGAAAATGGCTACACCTTC,CASSTGTAENGYTF
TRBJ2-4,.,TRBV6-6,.,TGTGCCAGCGGGGTGGTAACTGGACTAGCCAAAAACATTCAGTACTTC,CASGVVTGLAKNIQYF
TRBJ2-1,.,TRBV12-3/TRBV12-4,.,TGTGCCAGCAGACTACAGGGATACAATGAGCAGTTCTTC,CASRLQGYNEQFF
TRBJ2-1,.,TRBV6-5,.,TGTGCCAGCAGTTACTCTGGTAGTGGCAATGAGCAGTTCTTC,CASSYSGSGNEQFF
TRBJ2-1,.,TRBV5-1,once,TGCGCCAGCAGCTTGGAGGGTAGCGCAGAGCAGTTCTTC,CASSLEGSAEQFF
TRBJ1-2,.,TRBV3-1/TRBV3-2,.,TGTGCCAGCAGCCAAGGTACCGGGACAACTAGTTATGGCTACACCTTC,CASSQGTGTTSYGYTF
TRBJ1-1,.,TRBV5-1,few,TGCGCCAGTCACTTAGGCAGGGGGAACACTGAAGCTTTCTTT,CASHLGRGNTEAFF
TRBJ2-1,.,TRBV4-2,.,TGTGCCAGCAGCCAGTCTTCCGGGATGGGAAATAATGAGCAGTTCTTC,CASSQSSGMGNNEQFF